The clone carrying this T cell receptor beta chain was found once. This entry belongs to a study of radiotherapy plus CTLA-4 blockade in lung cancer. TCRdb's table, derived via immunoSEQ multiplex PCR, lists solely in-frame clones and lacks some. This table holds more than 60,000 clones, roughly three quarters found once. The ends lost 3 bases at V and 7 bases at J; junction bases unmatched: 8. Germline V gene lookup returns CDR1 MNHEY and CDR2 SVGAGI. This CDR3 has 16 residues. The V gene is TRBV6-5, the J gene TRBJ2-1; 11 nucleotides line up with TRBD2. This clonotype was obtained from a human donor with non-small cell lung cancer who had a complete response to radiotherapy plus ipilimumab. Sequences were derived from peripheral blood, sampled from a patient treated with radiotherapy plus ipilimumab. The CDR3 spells CASSYAPSGGRNEQFF. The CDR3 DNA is TGTGCCAGCAGTTATGCCCCTAGCGGGGGGCGGAATGAGCAGTTCTTC.